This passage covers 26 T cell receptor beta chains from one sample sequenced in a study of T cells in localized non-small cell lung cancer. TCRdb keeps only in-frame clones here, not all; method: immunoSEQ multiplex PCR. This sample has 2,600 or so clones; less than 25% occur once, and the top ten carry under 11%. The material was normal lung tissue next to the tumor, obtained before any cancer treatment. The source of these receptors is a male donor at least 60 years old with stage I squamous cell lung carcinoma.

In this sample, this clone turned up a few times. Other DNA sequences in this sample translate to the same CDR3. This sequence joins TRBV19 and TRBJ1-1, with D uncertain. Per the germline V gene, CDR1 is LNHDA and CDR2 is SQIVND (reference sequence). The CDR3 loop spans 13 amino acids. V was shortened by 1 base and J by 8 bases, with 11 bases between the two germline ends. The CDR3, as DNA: TGTGCCAGTAGTATAGGGCCAGGAACCGAAGCTTTCTTT. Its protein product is CASSIGPGTEAFF.

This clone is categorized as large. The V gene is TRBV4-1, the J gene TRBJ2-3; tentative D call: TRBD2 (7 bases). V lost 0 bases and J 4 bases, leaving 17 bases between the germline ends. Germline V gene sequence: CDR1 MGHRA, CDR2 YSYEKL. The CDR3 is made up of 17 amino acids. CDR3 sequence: CASSQDRWGGPSDTQYF. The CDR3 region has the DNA TGCGCCAGCAGCCAAGATAGGTGGGGGGGCCCGTCAGATACGCAGTATTTT.

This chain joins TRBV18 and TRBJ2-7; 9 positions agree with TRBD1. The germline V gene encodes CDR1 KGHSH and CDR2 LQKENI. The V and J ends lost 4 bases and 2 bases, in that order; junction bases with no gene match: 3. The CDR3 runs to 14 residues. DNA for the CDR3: TGTGCCAGCTCACAGGACAGGGGAACCTACGAGCAGTACTTC. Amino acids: CASSQDRGTYEQYF.

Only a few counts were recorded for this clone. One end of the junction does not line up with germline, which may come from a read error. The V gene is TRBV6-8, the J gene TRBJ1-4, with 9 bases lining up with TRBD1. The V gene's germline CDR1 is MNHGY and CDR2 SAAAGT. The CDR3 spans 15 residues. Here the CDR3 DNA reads TGTGCCATCAGTCCGGGGGACAGGGCCCATGAAAAACTGTTTTTT. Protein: CAISPGDRAHEKLFF.

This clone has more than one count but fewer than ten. The CDR3 DNA is TGTGCCAGTAGTATAGCGGGGAAAGTTAATGAAAAACTGTTTTTT. Protein sequence: CASSIAGKVNEKLFF. This chain joins TRBV19 and TRBJ1-4, with unresolved D. The germline CDR1 and CDR2 sequences are LNHDA and SQIVND (reference sequence). V shed 1 base and J shed 4 bases, with 10 bases lying between them. This CDR3 comprises 15 residues.

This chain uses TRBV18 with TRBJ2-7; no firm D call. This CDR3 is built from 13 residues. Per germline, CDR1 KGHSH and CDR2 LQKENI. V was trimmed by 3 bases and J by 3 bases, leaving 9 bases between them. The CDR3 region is CASSPLQDYEQYF. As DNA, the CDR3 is TGTGCCAGCTCACCCCTCCAGGACTACGAGCAGTACTTC.

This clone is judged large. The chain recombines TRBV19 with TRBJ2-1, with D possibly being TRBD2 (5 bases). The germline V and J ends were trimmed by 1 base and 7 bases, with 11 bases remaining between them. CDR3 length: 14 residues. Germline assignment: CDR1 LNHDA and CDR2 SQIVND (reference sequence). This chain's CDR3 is CASSIAPTRNEQFF. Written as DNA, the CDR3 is TGTGCCAGTAGTATAGCCCCCACTAGGAATGAGCAGTTCTTC.

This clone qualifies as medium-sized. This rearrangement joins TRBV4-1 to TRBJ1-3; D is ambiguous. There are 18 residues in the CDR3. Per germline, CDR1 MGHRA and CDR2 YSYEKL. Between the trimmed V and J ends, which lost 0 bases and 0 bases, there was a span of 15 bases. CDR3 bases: TGCGCCAGCAGCCAAGATGAGATTAGTCAGGTCTCTGGAAACACCATATATTTT. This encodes CASSQDEISQVSGNTIYF.

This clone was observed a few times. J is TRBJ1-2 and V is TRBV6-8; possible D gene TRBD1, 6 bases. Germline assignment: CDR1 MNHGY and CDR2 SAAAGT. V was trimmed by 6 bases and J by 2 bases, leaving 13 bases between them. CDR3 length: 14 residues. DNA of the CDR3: TGTGCCAGCAGGAAGGGAAGGGGGAACTATGGCTACACCTTC. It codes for CASRKGRGNYGYTF.

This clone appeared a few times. The CDR3 DNA reads TGTGCCAGCTCACCCGAGACAGGCTTATCAAACACCGGGGAGCTGTTTTTT. It codes for CASSPETGLSNTGELFF. The chain links TRBV18 to TRBJ2-2, with D perhaps TRBD1 (6 bases). V lost 3 bases to trimming and J lost 2 bases, with 16 bases between them. The length of the CDR3 is 17 residues. CDR1 is KGHSH, CDR2 LQKENI, per germline.

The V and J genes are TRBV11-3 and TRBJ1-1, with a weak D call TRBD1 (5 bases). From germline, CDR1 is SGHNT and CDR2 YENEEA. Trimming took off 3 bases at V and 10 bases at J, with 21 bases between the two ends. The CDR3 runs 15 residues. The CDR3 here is CASSLGPLRNRGAFF. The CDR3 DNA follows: TGTGCCAGCAGCTTGGGGCCACTTAGAAACCGGGGAGCTTTCTTT.

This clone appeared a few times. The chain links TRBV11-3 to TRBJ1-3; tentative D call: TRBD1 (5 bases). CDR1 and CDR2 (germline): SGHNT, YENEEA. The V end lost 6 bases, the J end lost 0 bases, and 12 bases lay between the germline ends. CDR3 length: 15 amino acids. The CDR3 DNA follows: TGTGCCAGCAGGCGGGGGGGACTCTCTGGAAACACCATATATTTT. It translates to CASRRGGLSGNTIYF. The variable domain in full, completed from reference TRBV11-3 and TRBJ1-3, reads EAGVVQSPRYKIIEKKQPVAFWCNPISGHNTLYWYLQNLGQGPELLIRYENEEAVDDSQLPKDRFSAERLKGVDSTLKIQPAELGDSAVYLCASRRGGLSGNTIYFGEGSWLTVV.

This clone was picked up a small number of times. The CDR3 coding sequence is TGTGCCATCAGTGAGGGGATGTACGAGCAGTACTTC. This gives the protein CAISEGMYEQYF. The chain has TRBV10-3 and TRBJ2-7; D call uncertain. Germline-derived CDR1 and CDR2 are ENHRY and SYGVKD. The CDR3 length is 12 residues. V gave up 2 bases and J gave up 4 bases, with 6 bases separating them.

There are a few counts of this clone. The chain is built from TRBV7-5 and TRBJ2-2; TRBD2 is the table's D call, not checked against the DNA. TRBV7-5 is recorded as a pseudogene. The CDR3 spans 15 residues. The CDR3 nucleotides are TGTGCCAGCAGCCCCTCGGGGACGAACACCGGGGAGCTGTTTTTT. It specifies CASSPSGTNTGELFF.

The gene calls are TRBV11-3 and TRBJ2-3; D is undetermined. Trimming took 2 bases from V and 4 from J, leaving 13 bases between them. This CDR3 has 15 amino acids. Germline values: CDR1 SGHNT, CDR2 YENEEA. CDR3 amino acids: CASSLPSLDADTQYF. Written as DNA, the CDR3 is TGTGCCAGCAGCTTACCGTCTTTAGACGCAGATACGCAGTATTTT.

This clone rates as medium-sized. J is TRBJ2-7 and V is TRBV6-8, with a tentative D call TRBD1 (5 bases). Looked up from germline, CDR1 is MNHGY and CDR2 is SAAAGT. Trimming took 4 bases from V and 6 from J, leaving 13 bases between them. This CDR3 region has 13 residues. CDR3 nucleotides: TGTGCCAGCAGTTCCGGGCTTAGGGGCGAGCAGTACTTC. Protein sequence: CASSSGLRGEQYF.

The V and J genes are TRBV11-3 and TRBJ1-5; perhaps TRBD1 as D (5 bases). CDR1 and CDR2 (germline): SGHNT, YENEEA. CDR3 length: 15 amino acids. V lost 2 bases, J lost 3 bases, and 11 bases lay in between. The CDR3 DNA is TGTGCCAGCAGCTTAACTATCGGGACCAATCAGCCCCAGCATTTT. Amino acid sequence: CASSLTIGTNQPQHF.

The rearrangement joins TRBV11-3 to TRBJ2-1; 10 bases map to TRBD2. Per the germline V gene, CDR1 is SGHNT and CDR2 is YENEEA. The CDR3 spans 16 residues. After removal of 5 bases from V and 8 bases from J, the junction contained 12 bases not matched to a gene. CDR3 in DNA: TGTGCCAGCAGCCACCTCGGTGGTAGCGGGGGGTATGAGCAGTTCTTC. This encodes CASSHLGGSGGYEQFF.

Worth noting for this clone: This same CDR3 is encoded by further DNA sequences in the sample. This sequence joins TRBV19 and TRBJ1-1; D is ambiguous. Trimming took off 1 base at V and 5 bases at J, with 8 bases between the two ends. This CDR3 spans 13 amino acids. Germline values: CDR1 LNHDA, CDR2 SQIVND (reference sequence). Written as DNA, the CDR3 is TGTGCCAGTAGTATAGGGCCAGGTACTGAAGCTTTCTTT. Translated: CASSIGPGTEAFF. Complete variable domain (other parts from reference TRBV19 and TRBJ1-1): DGGITQSPKYLFRKEGQNVTLSCEQNLNHDAMYWYRQDPGQGLRLIYYSQIVNDFQKGDIAEGYSVSREKKESFPLTVTSAQKNPTAFYLCASSIGPGTEAFFGQGTRLTVV.

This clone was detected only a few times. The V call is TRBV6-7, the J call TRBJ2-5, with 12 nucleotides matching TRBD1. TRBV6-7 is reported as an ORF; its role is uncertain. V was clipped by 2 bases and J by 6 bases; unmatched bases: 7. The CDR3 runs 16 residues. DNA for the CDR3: TGTGCCAGCAGTTACCGGGACAGGGGGCCGGAGAAGACCCAGTACTTC. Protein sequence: CASSYRDRGPEKTQYF.

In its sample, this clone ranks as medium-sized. The CDR3 DNA is TGTGCCAGCACATCAGGGGCGGGTGGCTACACCTTC. It is translated as CASTSGAGGYTF. The chain has TRBV9 and TRBJ1-2; maybe TRBD1 (6 bases). Per the germline V gene, CDR1 is SGDLS and CDR2 is YYNGEE. This CDR3 spans 12 amino acids. Trimming pared 6 bases from V and 7 bases from J, leaving 13 bases between.

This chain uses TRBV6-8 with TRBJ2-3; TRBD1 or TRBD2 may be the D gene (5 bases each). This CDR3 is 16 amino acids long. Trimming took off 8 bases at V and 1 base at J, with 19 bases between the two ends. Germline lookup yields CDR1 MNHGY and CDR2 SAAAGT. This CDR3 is CASSRRGVEGTDTQYF. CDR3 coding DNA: TGTGCCAGCTCCAGGAGAGGGGTGGAGGGCACAGATACGCAGTATTTT.

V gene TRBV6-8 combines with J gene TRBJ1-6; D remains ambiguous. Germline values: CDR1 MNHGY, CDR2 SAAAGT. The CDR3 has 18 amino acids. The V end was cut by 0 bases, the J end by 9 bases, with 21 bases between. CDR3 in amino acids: CASSYSRLRAGGRSPLHF. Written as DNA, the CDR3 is TGTGCCAGCAGTTACTCGCGCCTCCGGGCCGGAGGGCGTTCACCCCTCCACTTT.

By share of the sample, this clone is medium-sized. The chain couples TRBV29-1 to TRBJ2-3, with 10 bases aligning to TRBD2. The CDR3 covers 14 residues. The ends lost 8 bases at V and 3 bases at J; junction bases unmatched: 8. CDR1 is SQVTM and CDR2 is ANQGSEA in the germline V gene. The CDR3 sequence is CSTDLAGVTDTQYF. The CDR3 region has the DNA TGCAGCACCGACCTAGCGGGGGTGACAGATACGCAGTATTTT.

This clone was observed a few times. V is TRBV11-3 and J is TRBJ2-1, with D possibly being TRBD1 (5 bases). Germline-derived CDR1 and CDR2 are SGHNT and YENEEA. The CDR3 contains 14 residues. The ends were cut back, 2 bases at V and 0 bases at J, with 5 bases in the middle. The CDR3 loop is CASSLRGSYNEQFF. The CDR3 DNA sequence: TGTGCCAGCAGCTTAAGGGGCTCCTACAATGAGCAGTTCTTC.

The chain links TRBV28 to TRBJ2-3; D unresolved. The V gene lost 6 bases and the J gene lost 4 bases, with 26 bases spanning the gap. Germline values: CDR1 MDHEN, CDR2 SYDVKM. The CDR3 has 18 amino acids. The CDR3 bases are TGTGCCAGCAGCTACCCGCTCCGCTCCGATCCGAAGGCAGATACGCAGTATTTT. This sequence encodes CASSYPLRSDPKADTQYF. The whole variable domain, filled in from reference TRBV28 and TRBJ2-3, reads DVKVTQSSRYLVKRTGEKVFLECVQDMDHENMFWYRQDPGLGLRLIYFSYDVKMKEKGDIPEGYSVSREKKERFSLILESASTNQTSMYLCASSYPLRSDPKADTQYFGPGTRLTVL.